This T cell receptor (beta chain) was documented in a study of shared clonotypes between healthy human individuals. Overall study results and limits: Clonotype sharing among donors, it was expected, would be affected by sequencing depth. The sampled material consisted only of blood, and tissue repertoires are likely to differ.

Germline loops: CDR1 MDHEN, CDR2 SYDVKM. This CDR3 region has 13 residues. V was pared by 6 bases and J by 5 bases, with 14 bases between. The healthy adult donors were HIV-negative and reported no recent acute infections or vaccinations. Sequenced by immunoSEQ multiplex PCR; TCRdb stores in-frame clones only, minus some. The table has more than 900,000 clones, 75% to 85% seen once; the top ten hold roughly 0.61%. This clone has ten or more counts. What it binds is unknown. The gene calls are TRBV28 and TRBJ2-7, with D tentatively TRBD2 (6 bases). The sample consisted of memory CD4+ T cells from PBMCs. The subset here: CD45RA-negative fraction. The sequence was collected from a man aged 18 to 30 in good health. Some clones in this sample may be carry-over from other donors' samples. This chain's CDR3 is CASSRGIPNEQYF. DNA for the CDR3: TGTGCCAGCAGCCGGGGGATCCCAAACGAGCAGTACTTC.